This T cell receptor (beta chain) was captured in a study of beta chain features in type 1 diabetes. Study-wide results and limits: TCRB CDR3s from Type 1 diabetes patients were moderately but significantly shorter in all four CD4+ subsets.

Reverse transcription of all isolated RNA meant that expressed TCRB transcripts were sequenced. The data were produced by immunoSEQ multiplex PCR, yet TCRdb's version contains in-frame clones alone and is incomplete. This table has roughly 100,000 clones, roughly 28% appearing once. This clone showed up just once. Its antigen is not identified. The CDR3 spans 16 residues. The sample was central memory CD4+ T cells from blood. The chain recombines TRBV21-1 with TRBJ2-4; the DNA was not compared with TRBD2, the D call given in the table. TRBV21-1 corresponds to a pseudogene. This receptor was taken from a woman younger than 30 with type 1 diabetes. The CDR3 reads CASSKMQRIAKNIQYF. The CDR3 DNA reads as TGTGCCAGCAGCAAAATGCAGCGAATAGCCAAAAACATTCAGTACTTC.